A selection of T cell receptor beta chains follows, all from one sample in a study of cytomegalovirus exposure and HLA in healthy donors. Measured with immunoSEQ multiplex PCR; TCRdb has only the in-frame clones, and not every one. The sample comprises 150,000 or so clones, roughly 80% of which are singletons, and around 6.7% rests with the top ten. Sequencing used PBMCs. These receptors all come from a woman aged 40 to 49 in good health and CMV-seropositive. The conserved cysteine and the conserved F or W are not part of the CDR3 here.

V gene	J gene	CDR3 protein
TRBV28	TRBJ1-4	ASSLFPSGELF
TRBV6-5	TRBJ2-7	ASRHTDKGYEQY
TRBV5-6	TRBJ2-7	ASSREGQGRTYEQY
TRBV10-3	TRBJ2-7	AISESGLASNEQY
TRBV11-1	TRBJ2-7	ASSLRSSYEQY
TRBV13	TRBJ1-1	ASSQKTGGGWKAF
TRBV6-5	TRBJ1-5	ASSYGFQQPQH
TRBV27	TRBJ2-7	ASSPTSVSREQY
TRBV7-6	TRBJ2-4	ASSPPGQIAKNIQY
TRBV19	TRBJ1-3	ASSIRGTGNTIY
TRBV30	TRBJ2-6	ATTGSGANVLT
TRBV5-1	TRBJ1-1	ASSYNSGTTEAF
TRBV7-9	TRBJ2-5	ASSTPSETQY
TRBV7-9	TRBJ2-4	ASSLEGGTDIQY
TRBV19	TRBJ1-6	ASGGDSYNSPLH
TRBV6-5	TRBJ1-5	ASSPDKGVQPQH
TRBV28	TRBJ2-1	ASSLYRSSYNEQF
TRBV19	TRBJ2-2	ASSIGGSDTGELF
TRBV4-1	TRBJ2-7	ASSQEAVGEEQY
TRBV9	TRBJ1-3	ASSVTPTYRAGNTIY
TRBV25-1	TRBJ1-1	ASSQTGGQDWTEAF
TRBV28	TRBJ1-4	ASKYFRDTANEKLF
TRBV6-5	TRBJ2-7	ASRYGTGSSYEQY
TRBV5-4	TRBJ1-2	ASSLPGNYGYT
TRBV7-2	TRBJ2-7	ASSLVSGNYEQY
TRBV5-1	TRBJ1-1	ASSGGDNTEVF
TRBV19	TRBJ2-3	ASSMDRGTDTQY
TRBV29-1	TRBJ2-5	SVVETRTSKETQY
TRBV2	TRBJ1-1	ASSEAGQGYTEAF
TRBV28	NA	ASRLTGASYEQY
TRBV11-2	TRBJ2-7	ASSLDRGGSARRGSGEQY
TRBV19	TRBJ1-2	ASSIAGYGYT
TRBV5-1	TRBJ1-1	ASSGTGVMGTEAF
TRBV6-1	TRBJ2-7	ALLREGDEQY